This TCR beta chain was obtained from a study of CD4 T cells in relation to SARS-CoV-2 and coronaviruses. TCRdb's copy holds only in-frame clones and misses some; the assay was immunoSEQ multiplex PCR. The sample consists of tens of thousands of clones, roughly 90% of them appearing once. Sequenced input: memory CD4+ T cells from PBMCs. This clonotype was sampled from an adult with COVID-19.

CDR3: CASSINRGPLYTIYF. Written as DNA, the CDR3 is TGTGCCAGCAGCATCAACCGGGGACCTCTTTACACCATATATTTT. The chain joins TRBV11-2 to TRBJ1-3; tentative D call: TRBD1 (5 bases). The CDR3 consists of 15 residues. V lost 5 bases to trimming and J lost 8 bases, with 19 bases between them. CDR1 and CDR2 (germline): SGHAT, FQNNGV. Complete variable domain (other parts from reference TRBV11-2 and TRBJ1-3): EAGVAQSPRYKIIEKRQSVAFWCNPISGHATLYWYQQILGQGPKLLIQFQNNGVVDDSQLPKDRFSAERLKGVDSTLKIQPAKLEDSAVYLCASSINRGPLYTIYFGEGSWLTVV.